One T cell receptor beta chain is described in this entry. The data stem from a study of blood T cell repertoires in COVID-19. The CDR3 covers 13 residues. V shed 7 bases and J shed 2 bases, with 11 bases lying between them. Germline CDR1 ENHRY, CDR2 SYGVKD. Only in-frame clones appear in the TCRdb table, and some are missing; sequencing was by immunoSEQ multiplex PCR. The table records some 300,000 clones, nearly 90% of them present only once. This receptor was obtained from a woman between 45 and 60 years old who had been exposed to COVID-19. Sequenced material: PBMCs or T cells enriched from blood (not recorded which). This sequence joins TRBV10-3 and TRBJ1-2, with D maybe TRBD1 (5 bases). The CDR3 loop reads CAITQSGNYGYTF. As DNA, the CDR3 is TGTGCCATCACCCAGTCAGGGAACTATGGCTACACCTTC.